This T cell receptor beta chain is drawn from a study of breast tumors, draining lymph nodes, adjacent tissues. Overall study results and limits: Most tumor T cells seemingly derive from lymph node, then expand in tumor. Data only fit, rather than demonstrated, lymph node origin of most tumor T cells.

In this sample, this clonotype turned up many times. Its antigen is as yet unknown. TCRdb reanalysed the multiplex PCR reads using MiXCR and keeps one entry per CDR3 protein. The top ten hold around two fifths of the sample, which has 6,000 or so distinct CDR3 sequences, 43% seen once. Germline CDR1 LGHNA, CDR2 YNFKEQ. The CDR3 sequence is 15 residues long. V shed 5 bases, J shed 3 bases, and the junction held 7 bases outside the gene matches. Sequences were obtained from tumor-adjacent breast tissue. The rearrangement links TRBV4-2 to TRBJ1-5; 7 nucleotides match TRBD1. This TCR came from a female donor with breast cancer. Some clones in this sample may be carry-over from other donors' samples. The chain's CDR3 is CASSIGQEFNQPQHF. CDR3 coding DNA: TGTGCCAGCAGCATCGGACAGGAGTTCAATCAGCCCCAGCATTTT.